Shown below are 25 T cell receptor beta chains from a single sample sequenced in a study of blood T cell repertoires in COVID-19. The repertoire was sequenced with immunoSEQ multiplex PCR; TCRdb's copy has only in-frame clones and lacks some. The sample includes 210,000 or so clones, 80% to 90% of them seen just once. Material: peripheral blood. The receptors were sampled from a man aged 18-30 years with active or convalescent COVID-19.

The rearrangement joins TRBV9 to TRBJ2-5, with 9 bases fitting TRBD2. The CDR3 consists of 17 residues. CDR1 and CDR2 from the germline V gene are SGDLS and YYNGEE. The junction had 14 bases not matched to a gene; V was cut back by 3 bases and J by 5 bases. The chain's CDR3 is CASSAHPSGLALETQYF. The CDR3 nucleotides are TGTGCCAGCAGCGCCCACCCCTCGGGACTAGCATTGGAGACCCAGTACTTC.

The CDR3 DNA reads TGTGCCAGCAGCCAATCCGGACTAGCGGGCGTCAATGAGCAGTTCTTC. This encodes CASSQSGLAGVNEQFF. This chain links TRBV3-1 (or the pseudogene TRBV3-2) with TRBJ2-1; TRBD2 agrees at 11 bases. The CDR3 is 16 residues long. Germline CDR1 and CDR2: LGHDT and YNNKEL (reference sequence). V shed 2 bases and J 6 bases; nucleotides not matched to a gene: 6.

The chain joins TRBV28 to TRBJ1-1, with unresolved D. Trimming cost V 5 bases and J 1 base, with 14 bases left between them. The CDR3 length is 15 residues. Germline assignment: CDR1 MDHEN and CDR2 SYDVKM. The CDR3 here is CASSPTGVQNTEAFF. CDR3 coding DNA: TGTGCCAGCAGTCCAACGGGAGTACAGAACACTGAAGCTTTCTTT.

The chain is built from TRBV19 and TRBJ1-3, with a tentative D call TRBD1 (5 bases). Between the trimmed V and J ends, which lost 7 bases and 0 bases, there was a span of 13 bases. This CDR3 is 15 amino acids long. Per the germline V gene, CDR1 is LNHDA and CDR2 is SQIVND (reference sequence). CDR3 nucleotides: TGTGCCAGTATTCGACAGACCTCCTCTGGAAACACCATATATTTT. Amino acid sequence: CASIRQTSSGNTIYF.

The chain recombines TRBV28 with TRBJ2-5; perhaps TRBD2 as D (5 bases). Germline CDR1 is MDHEN and CDR2 is SYDVKM. The CDR3 sequence is 14 residues long. Trimming removed 7 bases at V and 5 bases at J, with 17 bases between. CDR3 sequence reads: CASTRWGDGETQYF. Here the CDR3 DNA reads TGTGCCAGCACTCGGTGGGGAGACGGGGAGACCCAGTACTTC.

The gene calls are TRBV3-1 (or the pseudogene TRBV3-2) and TRBJ1-2; D is unresolved. Germline V gene data show CDR1 as LGHDT and CDR2 as YNNKEL (reference sequence). V was trimmed by 0 bases and J by 7 bases, leaving 9 bases between them. This CDR3 is 13 amino acids long. The CDR3 here is CASSQEIPSGYTF. DNA for the CDR3: TGTGCCAGCAGCCAAGAGATCCCCAGTGGCTACACCTTC.

This rearrangement joins TRBV25-1 to TRBJ1-4; D remains unclear. CDR3 length equals 12 residues. Trimming stripped 0 bases from V and 10 bases from J, with 6 bases between. In germline, CDR1 is MGHDK, CDR2 SYGVNS. As DNA, the CDR3 is TGTGCCAGCAGTGAATACGGCGGAAAACTGTTTTTT. Translation gives CASSEYGGKLFF.

This chain uses TRBV29-1 with TRBJ2-1; maybe TRBD2 (6 bases). The CDR3 spans 14 residues. Trimming took off 4 bases at V and 7 bases at J, with 17 bases between the two ends. CDR1 and CDR2 (germline): SQVTM, ANQGSEA. The CDR3 DNA reads TGCAGCGTTGGAAAAACAGCGGGTAATAATGAGCAGTTCTTC. It is translated as CSVGKTAGNNEQFF.

V is TRBV19 and J is TRBJ1-6, with a possible D match to TRBD1 (6 bases). The germline V gene has CDR1 LNHDA and CDR2 SQIVND (reference sequence). The germline V and J ends were trimmed by 5 bases and 9 bases, with 17 bases remaining between them. CDR3 length: 15 residues. The DNA for the CDR3 is TGTGCCAGTAGTCCCTTAGGGGGTCGGAGTTCACCCCTCCACTTT. Protein: CASSPLGGRSSPLHF.

The rearrangement links TRBV21-1 to TRBJ2-7; the D call in the table, TRBD2, was not verified against the DNA. TRBV21-1 is termed a pseudogene. This CDR3 has 16 residues. The CDR3 region is CAIQDRAGGHSYEQYF. As DNA, the CDR3 is TGTGCCATCCAAGACCGAGCGGGAGGGCATTCCTACGAGCAGTACTTC.

V and J are TRBV15 and TRBJ2-2, with 14 bases matching TRBD2. V was clipped by 2 bases and J by 8 bases; unmatched bases: 7. Germline V gene sequence: CDR1 LNHNV, CDR2 YYDKDF (reference sequence). CDR3 size: 17 residues. The CDR3 sequence: CATSRPGTSGSKGELFF. The CDR3 nucleotides read TGTGCCACCAGCAGACCGGGGACTAGCGGGAGTAAAGGGGAGCTGTTTTTT.

This clone was observed a single time. V usage is TRBV12-5 and J usage is TRBJ2-5; D remains ambiguous. Looked up from germline, CDR1 is LGHNT and CDR2 is FRNRAP. The CDR3 runs 11 residues. V lost 6 bases to trimming and J lost 3 bases, with 5 bases between them. DNA for the CDR3: TGTGCTAGTGGCCCAAAAGAGACCCAGTACTTC. Amino acid sequence: CASGPKETQYF.

This sequence joins TRBV7-2 and TRBJ1-6; 9 bases are shared with TRBD1. The germline gives CDR1 SGHTA, CDR2 FQGNSA. Trimming took 6 bases from V and 1 from J; bases not matched to a gene: 7. The CDR3 is 17 amino acids. The CDR3 region has the DNA TGTGCCAGCAGGCCAACAGGGGGCGGATCCTATAATTCACCCCTCCACTTT. It specifies CASRPTGGGSYNSPLHF. The full variable domain, with the rest looked up from reference TRBV7-2 and TRBJ1-6, is GAGVSQSPSNKVTEKGKDVELRCDPISGHTALYWYRQSLGQGLEFLIYFQGNSAPDKSGLPSDRFSAERTGGSVSTLTIQRTQQEDSAVYLCASRPTGGGSYNSPLHFGNGTRLTVT.

The chain is built from TRBV11-2 and TRBJ1-3; D is unclear. Trimming removed 8 bases at V and 0 bases at J, with 5 bases between. The CDR3 covers 12 residues. CDR1 is SGHAT and CDR2 is FQNNGV in the germline V gene. This chain's CDR3 is CASESSGNTIYF. The CDR3 DNA is TGTGCCAGCGAGAGCTCTGGAAACACCATATATTTT.

The chain is built from TRBV7-2 and TRBJ2-2; D is undetermined. The V end lost 4 bases, the J end lost 6 bases, and 9 bases lay between the germline ends. Germline V lookup: CDR1 SGHTA, CDR2 FQGNSA. This CDR3 comprises 13 residues. CDR3 loop: CASSSSLSGELFF. DNA for the CDR3: TGTGCCAGCAGCTCAAGCTTATCCGGGGAGCTGTTTTTT.

This clone was seen only a few times. The J gene is TRBJ2-1, the V gene TRBV6-1; 8 nucleotides match TRBD1. J lost 7 bases, V lost 5 bases, and 10 bases had no gene match. The CDR3 spans 15 residues. Germline V CDR1 and CDR2: MNHNS, SASEGT. DNA for the CDR3: TGTGCCAGCAGTCCATCAGGGGGCTTTCGGAATGAGCAGTTCTTC. This sequence encodes CASSPSGGFRNEQFF.

This chain joins TRBV4-1 and TRBJ2-1, with TRBD1 matching 10 bases. Unmatched junction bases numbered 9, after V lost 2 bases and J lost 5 bases. The germline V gene has CDR1 MGHRA and CDR2 YSYEKL. The CDR3 length is 17 residues. In nucleotides, the CDR3 is TGCGCCAGCAGCCAAACGCCGGGACAGGGGTTCCACAATGAGCAGTTCTTC. Translated, it gives CASSQTPGQGFHNEQFF.

CDR3 sequence reads: CASSLDRGQGEQYF. The DNA for the CDR3 is TGTGCCAGCAGCTTAGACAGGGGGCAGGGCGAGCAGTACTTC. The rearrangement links TRBV11-2 to TRBJ2-7; 8 bases align to TRBD1. CDR3 length: 14 residues. J lost 6 bases, V lost 0 bases, and 4 bases had no gene match. Germline CDR1 SGHAT, CDR2 FQNNGV.

The chain recombines TRBV7-2 with TRBJ1-1; tentatively, D is TRBD1 (6 bases). CDR1 and CDR2 from the germline V gene are SGHTA and FQGNSA. V was cut by 4 bases and J by 4 bases, with 16 bases left in between. This CDR3 comprises 15 residues. The DNA for the CDR3 is TGTGCCAGCAGCTATGATTCAAGCAGGGGCACTGAAGCTTTCTTT. This gives the protein CASSYDSSRGTEAFF.

J is TRBJ2-7 and V is TRBV6-5, with a weak D call TRBD1 (5 bases). From germline, CDR1 is MNHEY and CDR2 SVGAGI. The V end was cut by 4 bases, the J end by 1 base, with 8 bases between. This CDR3 has 13 amino acids. In nucleotides, the CDR3 is TGTGCCAGCAGTTTCCCAGGGTCCTACGAGCAGTACTTC. Translating gives CASSFPGSYEQYF.

CDR3 residues: CSVTQGVGYGYTF. The CDR3 bases are TGCAGCGTCACCCAGGGGGTAGGCTATGGCTACACCTTC. The gene calls are TRBV29-1 and TRBJ1-2; 7 bases fit TRBD1. The CDR3 is made up of 13 amino acids. CDR1 SQVTM and CDR2 ANQGSEA come from the germline V gene. The trim removed 6 bases at V and 4 bases at J, leaving 8 bases unmatched. Together with reference TRBV29-1 and TRBJ1-2, the CDR3 gives the full variable domain: SAVISQKPSRDICQRGTSLTIQCQVDSQVTMMFWYRQQPGQSLTLIATANQGSEATYESGFVIDKFPISRPNLTFSTLTVSNMSPEDSSIYLCSVTQGVGYGYTFGSGTRLTVV.

This clone was counted a single time. V usage is TRBV14 and J usage is TRBJ2-7, with a weak D call TRBD2 (6 bases). The ends were cut back, 4 bases at V and 2 bases at J, with 12 bases in the middle. Germline-derived CDR1 and CDR2 are SGHDN and FVKESK. CDR3 length: 14 amino acids. CDR3: CASSPGPGAYEQYF. The DNA of the CDR3 is TGTGCCAGCAGCCCAGGTCCGGGAGCCTACGAGCAGTACTTC. Full variable domain (outside the CDR3, taken from reference TRBV14 and TRBJ2-7): EAGVTQFPSHSVIEKGQTVTLRCDPISGHDNLYWYRRVMGKEIKFLLHFVKESKQDESGMPNNRFLAERTGGTYSTLKVQPAELEDSGVYFCASSPGPGAYEQYFGPGTRLTVT.

The rearrangement joins TRBV27 to TRBJ1-1; 7 bases are a match to TRBD1. CDR3 size: 16 residues. CDR1 and CDR2 from the germline V gene are MNHEY and SMNVEV (reference sequence). With 6 bases clipped from V and 0 bases from J, the junction kept 10 bases outside the gene matches. The CDR3 DNA sequence: TGTGCCAGCAGACCATGGACAGGAGACATGAACACTGAAGCTTTCTTT. This translates into CASRPWTGDMNTEAFF.

In this sample, this clone is medium-sized. This chain joins TRBV6-4 and TRBJ2-3, with TRBD2 matching 8 bases. The V gene end was trimmed by 4 bases and the J gene end by 0 bases; junction bases not matched to a gene: 0. Germline lookup yields CDR1 MRHNA and CDR2 SNTAGT. There are 14 residues in the CDR3. CDR3 coding DNA: TGTGCCAGCAGTGCTAGCGGGAGCACAGATACGCAGTATTTT. As protein: CASSASGSTDTQYF.

This chain connects TRBV27 to TRBJ2-3, with 7 bases aligning to TRBD2. J gave up 2 bases and V 1 base, and 9 bases lay outside the gene matches. The CDR3 runs to 17 residues. Germline V lookup: CDR1 MNHEY, CDR2 SMNVEV (reference sequence). The CDR3, as DNA: TGTGCCAGCAGTTTATTATCCAGCGGGATCTCCACAGATACGCAGTATTTT. It yields the protein CASSLLSSGISTDTQYF.